This T cell receptor beta chain emerged from a study of regulatory T cells in long-lasting Graves disease. Overall study findings and caveats: There were preferences for TRBV28, TRBJ1-2 and TRBJ2-5 in persistent disease. Researchers reported studying only peripheral blood, not thyroid tissue. Graves' patients with persistent disease showed TCR diversity lower than patients newly diagnosed.

Time point noted: persistent/refractory GD, antithyroid drugs over 5 years with positive TRAb. Scientists built the TCR library using RNA that was extracted from PBMCs. Peripheral blood, around 9 milliliters per patient, was collected in EDTA tubes. This clonotype was counted ten times or more. Its antigen is undetermined. With iRepertoire HTBI primers and Arm-PCR of CDR3 regions, TCR beta libraries were built. TCRdb re-analysed the multiplex PCR reads in MiXCR, keeping a single row per CDR3 protein. The sample contains around 430,000 distinct CDR3 sequences, 20% to 25% of which appear only once. V gave up 5 bases and J gave up 5 bases, with 16 bases separating them. From germline, CDR1 is LNHDA and CDR2 SQIVND (reference sequence). The length of the CDR3 is 15 residues.

The sequence came from a female donor with Graves disease. Sample: peripheral blood mononuclear cells (PBMCs), taken when the disease was refractory, from a patient treated with antithyroid drugs. This chain joins TRBV19 and TRBJ1-5; D perhaps matches TRBD1 (6 bases). Here the CDR3 reads CASSAATGTHQPQHF. CDR3 in DNA: TGTGCCAGTAGTGCCGCAACAGGGACCCATCAGCCCCAGCATTTT.